This T cell receptor (beta chain) was observed in a study of blood T cells in healthy people across ages. Broader study findings: Reliance upon unsorted PBMCs precluded definitive naive versus antigen-experienced comparison.

This clonotype was counted only a few times. Its specificity is unknown. A second PCR, run for roughly 7 to 12 cycles, used a sample-barcoded 5' primer plus a J-beta primer mix. Each single sample gave us at least 2.5 million CDR3-containing paired-end reads. TCRdb redid the calling of the 5' RACE reads with MiXCR, one entry per CDR3 protein. The profile shows 600,000 to 900,000 distinct CDR3 sequences, 20% to 30% of them singletons. Separately, the same data were catalogued under a study of T cells of mothers and their children. That source notes: Mothers and children who were related shared slightly more overlap than unrelated pairs, but not significantly more. No persistent microchimeric T cell clones were detected at approximately 90 clones per million clonotypes sensitivity.

This sequence originates from a boy between 5 and 17 years old in good health. The sample taken for sequencing was blood.

The chain's CDR3 is CASSQLTDTQYF. In nucleotides, the CDR3 is TGCGCCAGCAGCCAACTCACAGATACGCAGTATTTT. V usage is TRBV4-1 and J usage is TRBJ2-3; D unresolved. The germline V gene encodes CDR1 MGHRA and CDR2 YSYEKL. V was shortened by 2 bases and J by 2 bases, with 2 bases between the two germline ends. This CDR3 comprises 12 residues.